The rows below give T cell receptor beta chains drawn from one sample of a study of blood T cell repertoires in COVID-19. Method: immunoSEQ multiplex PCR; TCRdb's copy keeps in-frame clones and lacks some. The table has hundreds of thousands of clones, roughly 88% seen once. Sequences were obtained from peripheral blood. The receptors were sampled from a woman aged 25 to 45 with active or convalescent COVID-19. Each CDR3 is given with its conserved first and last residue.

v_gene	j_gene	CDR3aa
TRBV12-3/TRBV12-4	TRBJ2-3	CASRPGTAYTQYF
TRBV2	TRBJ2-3	CASRGLAYTDTQYF
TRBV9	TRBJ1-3	CASSILQGAGNTIYF
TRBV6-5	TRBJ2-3	CASILASVIADTQYF
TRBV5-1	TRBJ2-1	CASSEKINSYNEQFF
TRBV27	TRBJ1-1	CASSLRSGVGGIAFF
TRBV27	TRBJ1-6	CASSPDRARYNSPLHF
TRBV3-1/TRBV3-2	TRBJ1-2	CASSQGGHSNYGYTF
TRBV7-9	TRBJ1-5	CASSPLRGTNQPQHF
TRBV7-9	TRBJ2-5	CASSAAGGRETQYF
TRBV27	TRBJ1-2	CASGSLRQLLNYGYTF